This T cell receptor beta chain was recovered during a study of Ad26.COV2.S vaccination and SARS-CoV-2 variants. On the study more broadly: Sample donor was a member of the COV1001 Ad26.COV2.S trial arm.

Generated by immunoSEQ multiplex PCR, the TCRdb table keeps only in-frame clones and is missing some. The data hold hundreds of thousands of clones, with about 93% observed a single time. In this sample, this clone turned up once. Its antigen is undetermined. Trimming shortened V by 1 base and J by 5 bases, and 9 bases separated the two germline ends. CDR1 and CDR2 from the germline V gene are SEHNR and FQNEAQ (reference sequence). The CDR3 has 13 residues. Whole-study results and caveats: It is possible that the TCR breadth and depth analyses underestimated the total T cell responses. Among vaccine recipients, spike-specific TCR breadth exceeded that of placebo recipients.

The sample's treatment: around 19 received Ad26.COV2.S at low or high dose, single or two shots; roughly five received placebo; per-sample allocation not given. Sampling took place 63 days after the first vaccine or placebo injection. Donor was an adult aged 18-55 years in Boston. Here the sequenced sample was peripheral blood, taken in a trial of Ad26.COV2.S vaccine versus placebo. The clonotype comes from a person between 18 and 65 years old who received the Ad26.COV2.S COVID-19 vaccine or a placebo. V and J are TRBV7-9 and TRBJ2-7; D gene ambiguous. The CDR3 protein is CASSLVGLDEQYF. CDR3 nucleotide sequence: TGTGCCAGCAGCTTAGTTGGTTTGGACGAGCAGTACTTC.